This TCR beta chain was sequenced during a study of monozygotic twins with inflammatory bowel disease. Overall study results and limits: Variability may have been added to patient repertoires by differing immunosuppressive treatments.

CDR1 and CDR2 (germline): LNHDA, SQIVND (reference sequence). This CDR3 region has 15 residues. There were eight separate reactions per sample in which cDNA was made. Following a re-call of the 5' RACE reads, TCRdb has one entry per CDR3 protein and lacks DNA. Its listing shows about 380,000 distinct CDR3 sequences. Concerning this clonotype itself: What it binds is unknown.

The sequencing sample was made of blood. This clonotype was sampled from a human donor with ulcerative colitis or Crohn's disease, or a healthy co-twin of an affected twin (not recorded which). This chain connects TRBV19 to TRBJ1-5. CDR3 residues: CASSIGRAGGQPQHF.